This record covers a single TCR beta chain. It has no known antigen specificity. One base away there is no much larger clone; base qualities are not given. The entry originates in a study of blood T cell repertoires in COVID-19 (dated by TCRdb to the early 2020s). Regarding the complete study: The collaborator samples originated in the United States, Italy and Spain and spanned the acute and convalescent phases of COVID-19. The repertoires were made available in a free public database intended to serve as a resource for research on the immune response to SARS-CoV-2. Nearly every sample came with metadata listing a de-identified subject ID, COVID-19 status, age in years and sex. The samples were drawn from the first 160 participants of the ongoing ImmuneRACE study and from 1,254 subjects provided by 6 global collaborators. Subjects who had been exposed to COVID-19, were actively infected with it, or had recovered from it provided the deeply sampled blood TCRbeta repertoires that made up the dataset. The material from the prospective study consisted of cDNA or gDNA derived from T cells, B-cell-depleted T cells, or PBMCs. Where available, HLA class I and class II types were obtained from metadata supplied by the sample provider rather than from assay-based typing.

Collaborating institutions collected whole blood in K2EDTA tubes following their own protocols. For TCRbeta analysis, collaborators shipped samples as frozen whole blood, isolated PBMCs, or DNA extracted from either of those sample types. General conclusions and limits of the study: Clinical and demographic metadata were provided uncurated, with the amount varying by source and participant.

TCRbeta CDR3 regions were amplified from genomic DNA using the immunoSEQ Assay, a bias-controlled multiplex PCR. Per the source publication's procedure: Nucleated cell counts per sample were estimated from amplification of reference gene primers within the assay. Sequence reads were collapsed and filtered to measure the absolute abundance of every unique TCRbeta CDR3 rearrangement. For each sample, productive Simpson clonality was calculated as the square root of Simpson's diversity index across productive rearrangements. Sourced from immuneACCESS, this table was stored by TCRdb with only in-frame sequences that have V and J called. A share of the clones is absent; for the studies checked, an unresolved V gene accounts for under half, and the remainder has no known explanation. The V and J calls and clone size are taken from that table; D and trimming were inferred from the DNA. Here the sample has roughly 150,000 clones; roughly 80% occur a single time. Roughly 2% of the sample goes to the ten largest clones.

CDR1 MDHEN and CDR2 SYDVKM are derived from the germline V gene. Inclusive of the bounding cysteine and phenylalanine, the CDR3 is 16 residues long. The read is trimmed to its CDR3 DNA, 48 bases read in frame from base 1. Cut back by 5 bases and 1 base, the V and J ends lie 15 bases apart. The rearrangement joined TRBV28 to TRBJ1-5; no confident D gene assignment can be made. The source is a woman older than 75 with acute or convalescent COVID-19. The sample comprised peripheral blood. The DNA reads TGTGCCAGCAGTGTGCCTGGAACAGCCAGCAATCAGCCCCAGCATTTT. The resulting protein is CASSVPGTASNQPQHF.